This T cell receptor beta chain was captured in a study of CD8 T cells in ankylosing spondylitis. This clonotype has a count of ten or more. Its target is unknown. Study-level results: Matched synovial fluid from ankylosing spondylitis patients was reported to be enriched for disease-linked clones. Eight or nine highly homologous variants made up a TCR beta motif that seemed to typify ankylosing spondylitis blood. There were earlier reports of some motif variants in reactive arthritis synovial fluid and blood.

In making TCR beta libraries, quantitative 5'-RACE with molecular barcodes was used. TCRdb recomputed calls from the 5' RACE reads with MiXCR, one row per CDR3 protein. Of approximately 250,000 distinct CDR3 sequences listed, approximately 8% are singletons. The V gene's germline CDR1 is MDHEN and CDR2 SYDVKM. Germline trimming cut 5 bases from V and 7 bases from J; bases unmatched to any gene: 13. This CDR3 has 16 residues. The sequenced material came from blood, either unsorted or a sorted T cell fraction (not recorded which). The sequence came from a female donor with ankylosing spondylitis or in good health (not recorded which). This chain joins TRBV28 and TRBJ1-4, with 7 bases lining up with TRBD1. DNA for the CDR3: TGTGCCAGCAGTCCAACAGGGGAGGTAGCCCTTGAAAAACTGTTTTTT. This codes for CASSPTGEVALEKLFF.